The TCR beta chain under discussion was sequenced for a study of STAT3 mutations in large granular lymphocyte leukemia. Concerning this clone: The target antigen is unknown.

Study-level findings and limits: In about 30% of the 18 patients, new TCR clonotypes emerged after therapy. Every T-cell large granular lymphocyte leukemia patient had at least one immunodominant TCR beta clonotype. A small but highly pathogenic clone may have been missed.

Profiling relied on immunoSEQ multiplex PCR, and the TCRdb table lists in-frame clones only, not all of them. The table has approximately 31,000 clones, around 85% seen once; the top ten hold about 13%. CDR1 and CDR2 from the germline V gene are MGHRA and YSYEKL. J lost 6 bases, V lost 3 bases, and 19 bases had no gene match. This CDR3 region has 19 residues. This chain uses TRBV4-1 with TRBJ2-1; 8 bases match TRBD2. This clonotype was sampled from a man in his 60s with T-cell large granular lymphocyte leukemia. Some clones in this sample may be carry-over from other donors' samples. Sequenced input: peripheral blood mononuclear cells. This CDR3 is CASSQNLAGPGRGSNEQFF. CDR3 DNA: TGCGCCAGCAGCCAGAACCTAGCGGGTCCTGGGAGGGGTAGCAATGAGCAGTTCTTC.